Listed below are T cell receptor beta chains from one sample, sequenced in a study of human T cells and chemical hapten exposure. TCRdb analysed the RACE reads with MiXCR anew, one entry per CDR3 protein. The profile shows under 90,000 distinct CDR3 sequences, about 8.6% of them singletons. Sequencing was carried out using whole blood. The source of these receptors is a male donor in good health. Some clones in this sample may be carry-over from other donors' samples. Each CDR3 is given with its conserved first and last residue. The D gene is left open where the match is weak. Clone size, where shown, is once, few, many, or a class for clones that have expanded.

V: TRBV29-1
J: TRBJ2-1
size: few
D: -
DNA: TGCAGCGTTGGAATGCAGATCGGGTACAATGAGCAGTTCTTC
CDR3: CSVGMQIGYNEQFF

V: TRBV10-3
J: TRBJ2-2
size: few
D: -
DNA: TGTGCCATCAGAAGGACAGATAACACCGGGGAGCTGTTTTTT
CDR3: CAIRRTDNTGELFF

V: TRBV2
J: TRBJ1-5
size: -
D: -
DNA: TGTGCCAGCACCCAAAGGGGGGTCGATCAGCCCCAGCATTTT
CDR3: CASTQRGVDQPQHF

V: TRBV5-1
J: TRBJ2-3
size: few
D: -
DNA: TGCGCCAGCAGCTTGGCTGGGAGCACAGATACGCAGTATTTT
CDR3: CASSLAGSTDTQYF

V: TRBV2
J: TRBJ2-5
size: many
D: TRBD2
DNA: TGTGCCAGCAGCCGATCGGGACTAGCGGGAGGAGGAGAGACCCAGTACTTC
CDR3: CASSRSGLAGGGETQYF

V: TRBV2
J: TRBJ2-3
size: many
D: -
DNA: TGTGCCAGCCTAGGGGGGCCAGCATGGGGCACAGATACGCAGTATTTT
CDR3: CASLGGPAWGTDTQYF

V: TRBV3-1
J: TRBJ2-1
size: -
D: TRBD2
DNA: TGTGCCAGCAGCCAAGAACTTGGACTAGCTCCCTATGAGCAGTTCTTC
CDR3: CASSQELGLAPYEQFF

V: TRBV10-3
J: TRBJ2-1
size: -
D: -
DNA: TGTGCCATCAGCGTTTCAACAGGGCCCTACAATGAGCAGTTCTTC
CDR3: CAISVSTGPYNEQFF

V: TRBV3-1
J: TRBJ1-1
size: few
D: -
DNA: TGTGCCAGCAGCCAATCACTGGACACTGAAGCTTTCTTT
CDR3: CASSQSLDTEAFF

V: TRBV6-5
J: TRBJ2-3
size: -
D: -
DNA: TGTGCCAGCAGTCAGGGCAGCTTCACAGATACGCAGTATTTT
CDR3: CASSQGSFTDTQYF

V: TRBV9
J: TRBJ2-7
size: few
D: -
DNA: TGTGCCAGCAGCGTAGGGGTCCGGGACCCGACCTACGAGCAGTACTTC
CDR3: CASSVGVRDPTYEQYF

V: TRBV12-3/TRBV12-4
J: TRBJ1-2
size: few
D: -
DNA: TGTGCCAGCAGTTTAACAGGGCAAGTCTATGGCTACACCTTC
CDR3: CASSLTGQVYGYTF

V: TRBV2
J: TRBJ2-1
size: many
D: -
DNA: TGTGCCAGCAGTTATGTCCCATCAGACAATGAGCAGTTCTTC
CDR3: CASSYVPSDNEQFF

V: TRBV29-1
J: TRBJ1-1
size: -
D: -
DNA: TGCAGCGTTGAAACAGCCGAAGCTTTCTTT
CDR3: CSVETAEAFF

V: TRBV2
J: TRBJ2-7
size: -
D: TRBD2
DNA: TGTGCCAGCAGTCCGGGGCTAGCGGGACCTTCCTACGAGCAGTACTTC
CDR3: CASSPGLAGPSYEQYF

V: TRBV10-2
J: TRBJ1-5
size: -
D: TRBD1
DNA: TGCGCCAGCAGTGATACGGGACAGGGTTCGAGTCAGCCCCAGCATTTT
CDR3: CASSDTGQGSSQPQHF

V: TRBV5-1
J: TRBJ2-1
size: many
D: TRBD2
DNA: TGCGCCAGCGATTTAGCGGGGGCGTCCTCTGAGCAGTTCTTC
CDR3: CASDLAGASSEQFF

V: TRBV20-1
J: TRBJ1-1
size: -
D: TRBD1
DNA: TGCAGTGCAAGTGGGACAGAGAACACTGAAGCTTTCTTT
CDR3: CSASGTENTEAFF

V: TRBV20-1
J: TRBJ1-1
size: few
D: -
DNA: TGCAGTGCTAGGAAGGGGCCGGGCACTGAAGCTTTCTTT
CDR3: CSARKGPGTEAFF

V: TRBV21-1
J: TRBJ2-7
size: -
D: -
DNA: TGTGCCAGCAGCAAAGGAATAGGGACAGTGATCAACGAGCAGTACTTC
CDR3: CASSKGIGTVINEQYF

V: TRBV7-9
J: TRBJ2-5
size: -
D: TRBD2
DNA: TGTGCCAGCAGCTCTAGCGGGGTTGAGACCCAGTACTTC
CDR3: CASSSSGVETQYF

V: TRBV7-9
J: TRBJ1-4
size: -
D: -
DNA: TGTGCCAGCAGCCCCGCCAGGGATGAAAAACTGTTTTTT
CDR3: CASSPARDEKLFF

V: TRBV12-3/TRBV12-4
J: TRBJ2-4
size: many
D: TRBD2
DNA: TGTGCCAGCAGTTTACGCGGGGGACACATTCAGTACTTC
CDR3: CASSLRGGHIQYF

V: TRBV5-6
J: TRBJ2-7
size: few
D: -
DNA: TGTGCCAGCAGTCCGGCCCAGTTGAGCTCCTACGAGCAGTACTTC
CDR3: CASSPAQLSSYEQYF

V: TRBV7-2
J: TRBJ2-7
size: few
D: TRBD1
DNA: TGTGCCAGCAGCTCGGACAGGGGTTCCTACGAGCAGTACTTC
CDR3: CASSSDRGSYEQYF

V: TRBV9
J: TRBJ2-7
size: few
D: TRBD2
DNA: TGTGCCAGCAGCGTAGGTGGGACTAGCGGGGGCTACGAGCAGTACTTC
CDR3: CASSVGGTSGGYEQYF

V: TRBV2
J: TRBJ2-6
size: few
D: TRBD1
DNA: TGTGCCAGCAGTGGGACAGGGGTACCCTCTGGGGCCAACGTCCTGACTTTC
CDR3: CASSGTGVPSGANVLTF

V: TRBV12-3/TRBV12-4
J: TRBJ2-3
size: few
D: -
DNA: TGTGCCAGCAGTCCCGCCTACACAGATACGCAGTATTTT
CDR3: CASSPAYTDTQYF

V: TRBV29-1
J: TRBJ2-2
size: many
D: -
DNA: TGCAGCGTTGAAGTTCAAAGGCAGGAGCTGTTTTTT
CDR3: CSVEVQRQELFF

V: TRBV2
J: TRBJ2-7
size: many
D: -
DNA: TGTGCCAGCAGTGAAGGAGGGGTTCCCTCCTACGAGCAGTACTTC
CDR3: CASSEGGVPSYEQYF

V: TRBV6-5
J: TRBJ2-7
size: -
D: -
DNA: TGTGCCAGCACTCGCACCCCCGTGGGCTCCTACGAGCAGTACTTC
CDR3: CASTRTPVGSYEQYF